This record looks at one T cell receptor (beta chain) sequence and its context. The target antigen is unknown. Together with a sample-barcoded 5' primer, a J-beta primer mix was included in a second PCR lasting roughly 6 to 12 cycles. Each cDNA molecule was tagged by a template-switch adaptor with 12 random nucleotides. TCRdb reprocessed the 5' RACE reads with MiXCR, giving one entry per CDR3 protein. The sample holds 750,000 to 950,000 distinct CDR3 sequences, approximately 53% seen once. The source of the sample is a study of blood T cells in healthy people across ages. Study-wide results and limits: One million T cells yielded diversity estimates that were considered underestimates.

The germline gives CDR1 SQVTM, CDR2 ANQGSEA. Trimming took off 4 bases at V and 1 base at J, with 13 bases between the two ends. The CDR3 totals 14 residues. The sample taken for sequencing was blood. The gene calls are TRBV29-1 and TRBJ1-1; D might be TRBD1 (5 bases). The TCR comes from a man at least 80 years old in good health. This chain's CDR3 is CSVATQGQNTEAFF. Here the CDR3 DNA reads TGCAGCGTTGCGACACAAGGACAGAACACTGAAGCTTTCTTT.